This T cell receptor (beta chain) was documented in a study of T cells in Graves' hyperthyroidism and ophthalmopathy. This clonotype was counted ten times or more. Per germline, CDR1 MNHNS and CDR2 SASEGT. V lost 6 bases and J lost 5; bases outside the gene matches: 10. The CDR3 loop spans 15 amino acids. Authors of the study amplified TCR beta CDR3 regions from RNA transcripts. TCR CDR3 underwent first-round RT-PCR with the HTBI primer set. A single record per CDR3 protein comes from TCRdb applying MiXCR to the multiplex PCR reads. This table holds fewer than 450,000 distinct CDR3 sequences, 15% to 20% found once.

The sample taken for sequencing was blood. The chain is built from TRBV6-1 and TRBJ2-5; the match to TRBD1 covers 9 bases. The sequence was collected from a man younger than 30 with Graves' ophthalmopathy. CDR3 in amino acids: CASRPRDRVGETQYF. The CDR3 DNA reads TGTGCCAGCAGACCCAGGGACAGGGTAGGGGAGACCCAGTACTTC.